Listed below are T cell receptor beta chains from one sample, sequenced in a study of T cells after somatic rescue of genetic block. Profiling relied on immunoSEQ multiplex PCR, and the TCRdb table lists in-frame clones only, not all of them. The sample has about 120,000 clones, 85% to 95% seen once. The specimen sequenced was peripheral blood mononuclear cells (PBMCs). The receptors shown here come from a woman aged 18 to 35. CDR3s include the opening cysteine and the closing phenylalanine or tryptophan. Each record gives: D gene, J gene, V gene, clone size, CDR3 protein, CDR3 DNA. A D gene is named only where the DNA matches it firmly. Clone size is not always given. Where it is, it says once, few, many or a class for expanded clones.

D gene: TRBD1
J gene: TRBJ2-7
V gene: TRBV5-4
clone size: -
CDR3 protein: CASRRDGTASYEQYF
CDR3 DNA: TGTGCCAGCAGACGTGACGGGACAGCCTCCTACGAGCAGTACTTC

D gene: TRBD2
J gene: TRBJ2-7
V gene: TRBV7-9
clone size: -
CDR3 protein: CASSPQAGGRGYEQYF
CDR3 DNA: TGTGCCAGCAGCCCCCAAGCGGGGGGCCGGGGCTACGAGCAGTACTTC

D gene: TRBD1
J gene: TRBJ2-3
V gene: TRBV10-2
clone size: -
CDR3 protein: CASISRDSRTDTQYF
CDR3 DNA: TGCGCCAGCATATCACGGGACAGCCGCACAGATACGCAGTATTTT

D gene: -
J gene: TRBJ2-5
V gene: TRBV5-5
clone size: -
CDR3 protein: CASSLSTMETQYF
CDR3 DNA: TGTGCCAGCAGCTTGTCGACCATGGAGACCCAGTACTTC

D gene: -
J gene: TRBJ2-7
V gene: TRBV5-1
clone size: -
CDR3 protein: CASSLDYEQYF
CDR3 DNA: TGCGCCAGCAGCTTGGACTACGAGCAGTACTTC

D gene: -
J gene: TRBJ1-6
V gene: TRBV18
clone size: -
CDR3 protein: CASSPVKSSYNSPLHF
CDR3 DNA: TGTGCCAGCTCACCAGTTAAGAGCTCCTATAATTCACCCCTCCACTTT

D gene: TRBD1
J gene: TRBJ1-5
V gene: TRBV6-5
clone size: -
CDR3 protein: CASSTGTGGDQPQHF
CDR3 DNA: TGTGCCAGCTCAACGGGGACAGGGGGCGATCAGCCCCAGCATTTT

D gene: -
J gene: TRBJ1-1
V gene: TRBV5-1
clone size: -
CDR3 protein: CASSLEQAGGTEAFF
CDR3 DNA: TGCGCCAGCAGCTTGGAACAGGCCGGAGGGACTGAAGCTTTCTTT

D gene: TRBD1
J gene: TRBJ2-7
V gene: TRBV30
clone size: few
CDR3 protein: CAWSSHRGGEQYF
CDR3 DNA: TGTGCCTGGAGTTCCCACAGGGGTGGCGAGCAGTACTTC

D gene: -
J gene: TRBJ1-5
V gene: TRBV28
clone size: -
CDR3 protein: CASKPGTGGNQPQHF
CDR3 DNA: TGTGCCAGCAAACCCGGGACGGGGGGCAATCAGCCCCAGCATTTT

D gene: TRBD1
J gene: TRBJ2-7
V gene: TRBV19
clone size: -
CDR3 protein: CASRVKQGTYEQYF
CDR3 DNA: TGTGCCAGTCGGGTTAAACAGGGGACCTACGAGCAGTACTTC

D gene: -
J gene: TRBJ1-4
V gene: TRBV2
clone size: -
CDR3 protein: CASRTLGTGPNEKLFF
CDR3 DNA: TGTGCCAGCAGGACACTAGGAACCGGGCCAAATGAAAAACTGTTTTTT

D gene: -
J gene: TRBJ1-3
V gene: TRBV2
clone size: -
CDR3 protein: CASSEKGQSLGNTIYF
CDR3 DNA: TGTGCCAGCAGTGAGAAGGGGCAGAGCCTTGGAAACACCATATATTTT

D gene: -
J gene: TRBJ2-1
V gene: TRBV5-4
clone size: -
CDR3 protein: CASSGPQGNEQFF
CDR3 DNA: TGTGCCAGCAGCGGGCCTCAGGGCAATGAGCAGTTCTTC

D gene: -
J gene: TRBJ2-5
V gene: TRBV13
clone size: -
CDR3 protein: CASSLTLGDLTETQYF
CDR3 DNA: TGTGCCAGCAGCCTAACCCTCGGGGACTTAACGGAGACCCAGTACTTC

D gene: -
J gene: TRBJ1-6
V gene: TRBV19
clone size: -
CDR3 protein: CASSSRTVSYNSPLHF
CDR3 DNA: TGTGCCAGTAGTTCCCGGACAGTCTCCTATAATTCACCCCTCCACTTT

D gene: -
J gene: TRBJ2-2
V gene: TRBV28
clone size: -
CDR3 protein: CATPAPGVNTGELFF
CDR3 DNA: TGTGCCACCCCCGCGCCCGGGGTGAACACCGGGGAGCTGTTTTTT

D gene: TRBD1
J gene: TRBJ2-3
V gene: TRBV5-1
clone size: -
CDR3 protein: CASSLDRGTPDTQYF
CDR3 DNA: TGCGCCAGCAGCTTGGACAGGGGGACCCCAGATACGCAGTATTTT

D gene: -
J gene: TRBJ1-2
V gene: TRBV7-3
clone size: -
CDR3 protein: CASSLLSGGAEYGYTF
CDR3 DNA: TGTGCCAGCAGCCTCCTGTCGGGGGGCGCGGAGTATGGCTACACCTTC

D gene: TRBD1
J gene: TRBJ1-2
V gene: TRBV7-2
clone size: -
CDR3 protein: CASSPGQGWSGYTF
CDR3 DNA: TGTGCCAGCAGCCCCGGACAGGGATGGAGTGGCTACACCTTC

D gene: -
J gene: TRBJ2-7
V gene: TRBV15
clone size: -
CDR3 protein: CATSSRGRSYEQYF
CDR3 DNA: TGTGCCACCAGCAGTCGGGGAAGGTCCTACGAGCAGTACTTC

D gene: -
J gene: TRBJ2-3
V gene: TRBV6-6
clone size: -
CDR3 protein: CASSWASKAYF
CDR3 DNA: TGTGCCAGCAGTTGGGCTAGCAAGGCGTATTTT

D gene: -
J gene: TRBJ2-7
V gene: TRBV19
clone size: -
CDR3 protein: CASSPTGTYEQYF
CDR3 DNA: TGTGCCAGTAGCCCGACAGGCACCTACGAGCAGTACTTC

D gene: -
J gene: TRBJ2-7
V gene: TRBV5-6
clone size: -
CDR3 protein: CASSQRTAALYEQYF
CDR3 DNA: TGTGCCAGCAGCCAGAGGACAGCCGCCTTGTACGAGCAGTACTTC

D gene: TRBD1
J gene: TRBJ2-1
V gene: TRBV7-6
clone size: -
CDR3 protein: CASSPGQGEAYNEQFF
CDR3 DNA: TGTGCCAGCAGCCCGGGACAGGGTGAGGCCTACAATGAGCAGTTCTTC

D gene: TRBD2
J gene: TRBJ2-3
V gene: TRBV10-3
clone size: -
CDR3 protein: CAISIAGGRDTQYF
CDR3 DNA: TGTGCCATCAGTATAGCGGGGGGGAGGGATACGCAGTATTTT

D gene: -
J gene: TRBJ1-2
V gene: TRBV9
clone size: -
CDR3 protein: CASSVGAGGYTF
CDR3 DNA: TGTGCCAGCAGCGTAGGAGCGGGGGGCTACACCTTC

D gene: -
J gene: TRBJ1-1
V gene: TRBV6-1
clone size: -
CDR3 protein: CASRTPGLSAEAFF
CDR3 DNA: TGTGCCAGCAGAACCCCGGGGCTAAGTGCTGAAGCTTTCTTT

D gene: -
J gene: TRBJ1-1
V gene: TRBV19
clone size: -
CDR3 protein: CASSPRGGTEAFF
CDR3 DNA: TGTGCCAGTAGCCCCAGGGGCGGTACTGAAGCTTTCTTT

D gene: -
J gene: TRBJ2-3
V gene: TRBV29-1
clone size: -
CDR3 protein: CSVDRLVTDTQYF
CDR3 DNA: TGCAGCGTTGACAGGCTAGTCACAGATACGCAGTATTTT

D gene: TRBD1
J gene: TRBJ1-1
V gene: TRBV5-1
clone size: -
CDR3 protein: CATTRTGEDGTEAFF
CDR3 DNA: TGCGCCACCACTCGGACAGGGGAGGACGGCACTGAAGCTTTCTTT

D gene: -
J gene: TRBJ2-7
V gene: TRBV6-5
clone size: -
CDR3 protein: CASTTPDEQYF
CDR3 DNA: TGTGCCAGCACCACCCCCGACGAGCAGTACTTC

D gene: -
J gene: TRBJ2-7
V gene: TRBV5-1
clone size: -
CDR3 protein: CASSLDQYEQYF
CDR3 DNA: TGCGCCAGCAGCTTGGATCAGTACGAGCAGTACTTC

D gene: -
J gene: TRBJ1-1
V gene: TRBV5-4
clone size: -
CDR3 protein: CASSLGGASRNTEAFF
CDR3 DNA: TGTGCCAGCAGCTTGGGGGGCGCCTCCCGGAACACTGAAGCTTTCTTT

D gene: -
J gene: TRBJ2-7
V gene: TRBV7-2
clone size: -
CDR3 protein: CASSLEAGPSYEQYF
CDR3 DNA: TGTGCCAGCAGCTTAGAGGCGGGGCCGTCCTACGAGCAGTACTTC

D gene: TRBD2
J gene: TRBJ2-1
V gene: TRBV7-9
clone size: -
CDR3 protein: CASNPARGGLGEQFF
CDR3 DNA: TGTGCCAGCAACCCTGCTCGGGGGGGCCTAGGGGAGCAGTTCTTC

D gene: -
J gene: TRBJ2-2
V gene: TRBV6-1
clone size: -
CDR3 protein: CASSERPDSGHTGELFF
CDR3 DNA: TGTGCCAGCAGTGAACGACCCGATTCAGGGCACACCGGGGAGCTGTTTTTT

D gene: -
J gene: TRBJ2-5
V gene: TRBV5-1
clone size: -
CDR3 protein: CASSSVGTQETQYF
CDR3 DNA: TGCGCCAGCAGCTCCGTCGGGACCCAAGAGACCCAGTACTTC

D gene: -
J gene: TRBJ1-2
V gene: TRBV5-1
clone size: -
CDR3 protein: CASSWGQGEYGYTF
CDR3 DNA: TGCGCCAGCAGCTGGGGCCAAGGGGAATATGGCTACACCTTC

D gene: -
J gene: TRBJ1-5
V gene: TRBV12-5
clone size: -
CDR3 protein: CASGLGHQPQHF
CDR3 DNA: TGTGCTAGTGGTTTGGGGCATCAGCCCCAGCATTTT

D gene: -
J gene: TRBJ1-1
V gene: TRBV7-9
clone size: -
CDR3 protein: CASSLEGQGAFF
CDR3 DNA: TGTGCCAGCAGCTTAGAAGGGCAGGGAGCTTTCTTT

D gene: -
J gene: TRBJ2-7
V gene: TRBV5-5
clone size: -
CDR3 protein: CASSLVNLPISYEQYF
CDR3 DNA: TGTGCCAGCAGCTTGGTCAACCTACCGATCTCCTACGAGCAGTACTTC